This T cell receptor beta chain was sequenced for a study of T cell responses to AZD1222 COVID-19 vaccine (TCRdb year 2021). Regarding the research as a whole: A total of about 240 trial participants underwent TCR sequencing, of whom 207 received two doses of AZD1222 and around 26 received two doses of the MenACWY control vaccine. Trial participants were enrolled into age subgroups of 18-55, 56-69 and 70-plus years, which contained around 150, 29 and 61 TCR-sequenced participants, respectively. Summary of the overall study and its limitations: Reportedly, almost half of the unique spike-specific TCRs recognized epitopes lying outside the regions that are mutated in the B.1.351 and B.1.1.7 variants. Conclusions about previously exposed vaccinees were limited because only five to seven AZD1222 recipients were SARS-CoV-2 seropositive at baseline. The 56-69-year group was small, and its depth increase did not reach significance, likely because of low power. Because no day 14 peak-response samples were available, repertoires were characterized only after the peak T cell response. A significant rise in spike-specific TCR breadth and depth was observed after two AZD1222 doses relative to day 0 and relative to MenACWY recipients. Participants were mostly white British and included more females than males, and it was suggested by the authors that clonal diversity may have been underestimated. The vaccine-associated CD4 TCRs covered the entire spike protein, and the dominant responses fell in regions 160-218 and 743-854.

With respect to this clone: What antigen it recognizes has not been identified.

The CDR3 regions of human TCRbeta chains were analyzed by immunosequencing. In the source study's methods: TCRs in the repertoires were matched against a reference library of SARS-CoV-2-specific TCRs that had been generated with the MIRA antigen-specificity platform. Breadth meant the fraction of unique TCRs that were SARS-CoV-2-associated, whereas depth meant the fraction of total T cells that were SARS-CoV-2-associated. Using the MIRA data, every spike-specific TCR was mapped to the spike region that the TCR reacted to and assigned to either a CD4 or a CD8 class. Log10-transformed breadth and depth values were compared by one-way ANOVA with Sidak's multiple comparisons tests. Sourced from immuneACCESS, this table was stored by TCRdb with only in-frame sequences that have V and J called. A share of the clones is absent; for the studies checked, an unresolved V gene accounts for under half, and the remainder has no known explanation. V and J calls and clone size are those listed in that table; D and trimming were worked out from the DNA. The sample's table lists a count of about 140,000 clones. The leading ten clones occupy about 2.3% of the sample.

The time point label of this sample denotes: baseline before first vaccination. Vaccinee samples were obtained from the UK trials COV001 and COV002, which included a single-blind randomized controlled phase 2/3 trial of AZD1222 (ChAdOx1 nCoV-19) in healthy adults. For TCRbeta chain sequencing, PBMC samples were collected from trial participants at day 0 and at day 28 after the second dose. Based on the germline V gene, the CDR1 and CDR2 sequences are SGHTS and YDEGEE. From V the trimming removes 4 bases and from J it removes 2 bases, while the gene matches leave 5 bases of the junction unaccounted for. From its cysteine to its phenylalanine, the CDR3 spans 14 amino acids. The DNA shown is the 42-base CDR3, in frame from base 1.

The rearranged chain carries TRBV5-8 and TRBJ2-7, and TRBD1 matches 8 of the central bases. Sequencing was performed on peripheral blood. The receptor was isolated from an adult in good health. In nucleotide form, the sequence is TGTGCCAGCAGCACTGGACAGGGAACCTACGAGCAGTACTTC. This sequence encodes CASSTGQGTYEQYF.